These T cell receptor beta chains were read from a single sample in a study of spatial heterogeneity in lung cancer. One entry per CDR3 protein results from TCRdb running MiXCR on the 5' RACE reads. Of over 5,500 distinct CDR3 sequences listed, 2.5% to 4% were seen once; the top ten hold roughly a fifth. The input for sequencing was lung tumor tissue, taken at surgery. The receptors were gathered from a male donor with early-stage non-small cell lung cancer. Each CDR3 is given with its conserved first and last residue. The order of the fields is clone size, D gene, J gene, CDR3 length, V gene, CDR3 protein, CDR3 DNA. A D gene is named only where the DNA matches it firmly. The listing skips clone size in some rows; elsewhere it reads once, few, many or a size class.

size: many; D: TRBD2; J: TRBJ2-3; length: 15; V: TRBV20-1; CDR3: CSAKVAGGRPDTQYF; DNA: TGCAGTGCTAAGGTAGCGGGAGGCCGTCCGGATACGCAGTATTTT
size: medium-sized; D: TRBD2; J: TRBJ2-1; length: 17; V: TRBV11-2; CDR3: CASSPSKVASGGNEQFF; DNA: TGTGCCAGCAGCCCTTCTAAGGTGGCTAGCGGGGGCAATGAGCAGTTCTTC
size: many; D: .; J: TRBJ1-1; length: 11; V: TRBV29-1; CDR3: CSGGGRAEAFF; DNA: TGCAGCGGGGGGGGGAGGGCTGAAGCTTTCTTT
size: medium-sized; D: TRBD2; J: TRBJ2-3; length: 19; V: TRBV7-2; CDR3: CASSGTSGGSTQFTDTQYF; DNA: TGTGCCAGCAGCGGGACTAGCGGGGGCTCCACCCAATTCACAGATACGCAGTATTTT
size: many; D: .; J: TRBJ1-5; length: 15; V: TRBV6-5; CDR3: CASSYSIGGGQPQHF; DNA: TGTGCCAGCAGTTACTCTATAGGGGGTGGGCAGCCCCAGCATTTT
size: many; D: .; J: TRBJ1-1; length: 12; V: TRBV12-3/TRBV12-4; CDR3: CASSLMNTEAFF; DNA: TGTGCCAGCAGTTTAATGAACACTGAAGCTTTCTTT
size: many; D: TRBD2; J: TRBJ2-3; length: 18; V: TRBV14; CDR3: CASSPFTSGDTGTDTQYF; DNA: TGTGCCAGCAGCCCCTTTACTAGCGGAGATACGGGCACAGATACGCAGTATTTT
size: medium-sized; D: .; J: TRBJ2-2; length: 14; V: TRBV11-2; CDR3: CASSPDLNTGELFF; DNA: TGTGCCAGCAGCCCGGACCTAAACACCGGGGAGCTGTTTTTT
size: many; D: TRBD1; J: TRBJ1-2; length: 15; V: TRBV5-1; CDR3: CASSTGQGAGYGYTF; DNA: TGCGCCAGCAGCACCGGACAGGGGGCGGGCTATGGCTACACCTTC
size: many; D: TRBD1; J: TRBJ1-5; length: 15; V: TRBV5-8; CDR3: CASSFPRDRDQPQHF; DNA: TGTGCCAGCAGCTTTCCGCGGGACAGAGATCAGCCCCAGCATTTT
size: many; D: .; J: TRBJ1-2; length: 16; V: TRBV9; CDR3: CASSPGGAGSAYGYTF; DNA: TGTGCCAGCAGCCCCGGGGGGGCAGGGTCGGCCTATGGCTACACCTTC
size: .; D: .; J: TRBJ1-4; length: 14; V: TRBV5-3; CDR3: CASSFGAANEKLFF; DNA: TGTGCCAGCAGCTTTGGGGCAGCAAATGAAAAACTGTTTTTT
size: medium-sized; D: TRBD1; J: TRBJ2-7; length: 13; V: TRBV27; CDR3: CASSTGASYEQYF; DNA: TGTGCCAGCAGTACAGGGGCGTCCTACGAGCAGTACTTC
size: medium-sized; D: TRBD1; J: TRBJ1-3; length: 14; V: TRBV7-9; CDR3: CASSHDRAGNTIYF; DNA: TGTGCCAGCAGCCATGACAGGGCTGGAAACACCATATATTTT
size: medium-sized; D: TRBD2; J: TRBJ2-1; length: 15; V: TRBV20-1; CDR3: CSVKGGGGRYNEQFF; DNA: TGCAGTGTAAAAGGCGGCGGGGGGAGGTACAATGAGCAGTTCTTC
size: .; D: .; J: TRBJ2-1; length: 12; V: TRBV3-1; CDR3: CASSQSGPEQFF; DNA: TGTGCCAGCAGCCAAAGCGGGCCGGAGCAGTTCTTC
size: few; D: .; J: TRBJ2-1; length: 17; V: TRBV4-3; CDR3: CASSQEKEDYANNEQFF; DNA: TGCGCCAGCAGCCAAGAAAAAGAGGACTACGCGAATAATGAGCAGTTCTTC
size: .; D: .; J: TRBJ1-1; length: 13; V: TRBV7-9; CDR3: CASSPRWNTEAFF; DNA: TGTGCCAGCAGCCCACGGTGGAACACTGAAGCTTTCTTT
size: medium-sized; D: TRBD1; J: TRBJ2-5; length: 13; V: TRBV20-1; CDR3: CSARGTGAETQYF; DNA: TGCAGTGCTAGAGGGACAGGGGCAGAGACCCAGTACTTC
size: .; D: .; J: TRBJ2-7; length: 14; V: TRBV15; CDR3: CATSRDPGNYEQYF; DNA: TGTGCCACCAGCAGAGATCCGGGTAACTACGAGCAGTACTTC
size: many; D: .; J: TRBJ2-1; length: 13; V: TRBV20-1; CDR3: CSAPHWADNEQFF; DNA: TGCAGTGCTCCCCACTGGGCCGACAATGAGCAGTTCTTC
size: many; D: .; J: TRBJ1-2; length: 16; V: TRBV18; CDR3: CASSRAATGTNYGYTF; DNA: TGTGCCAGCTCACGGGCCGCAACGGGGACTAACTATGGCTACACCTTC
size: medium-sized; D: .; J: TRBJ1-4; length: 15; V: TRBV7-8; CDR3: CASSYAGTPNEKLFF; DNA: TGTGCCAGCAGCTACGCAGGGACCCCTAATGAAAAACTGTTTTTT
size: medium-sized; D: .; J: TRBJ2-1; length: 17; V: TRBV2; CDR3: CASRSANQASSYNEQFF; DNA: TGTGCCAGCAGGAGTGCTAACCAGGCCTCTTCCTACAATGAGCAGTTCTTC
size: medium-sized; D: TRBD2; J: TRBJ2-1; length: 13; V: TRBV12-3/TRBV12-4; CDR3: CASSFSGINEQFF; DNA: TGTGCCAGCTCCTTTAGCGGGATCAATGAGCAGTTCTTC
size: many; D: .; J: TRBJ2-5; length: 14; V: TRBV11-2; CDR3: CASSFSLLEETQYF; DNA: TGTGCCAGCAGCTTTAGCCTACTTGAGGAGACCCAGTACTTC
size: medium-sized; D: TRBD1; J: TRBJ2-2; length: 16; V: TRBV12-3/TRBV12-4; CDR3: CASSSSGTGGTGELFF; DNA: TGTGCCAGCTCTTCCTCCGGGACAGGGGGCACCGGGGAGCTGTTTTTT
size: many; D: .; J: TRBJ1-2; length: 12; V: TRBV24-1; CDR3: CATSDDANGYNF; DNA: TGTGCCACCAGTGATGACGCTAATGGCTACAACTTC
size: few; D: .; J: TRBJ2-4; length: 14; V: TRBV3-1; CDR3: CASSPGAAKNIQYF; DNA: TGTGCCAGCAGCCCCGGGGCTGCCAAAAACATTCAGTACTTC
size: medium-sized; D: TRBD1; J: TRBJ2-2; length: 15; V: TRBV12-3/TRBV12-4; CDR3: CASSWDRGRTGKLFF; DNA: TGTGCCAGCAGTTGGGACAGGGGGCGAACCGGGAAGCTGTTTTTT
size: medium-sized; D: .; J: TRBJ2-7; length: 12; V: TRBV5-6; CDR3: CASSFAPYEQYF; DNA: TGTGCCAGCAGCTTTGCCCCCTACGAGCAGTACTTC
size: many; D: .; J: TRBJ2-4; length: 14; V: TRBV6-6; CDR3: CASSYDPQINIQYF; DNA: TGTGCCAGCAGTTACGATCCGCAGATAAACATTCAGTACTTC